The next 8 T cell receptor beta chains were all read from a single sample in a study of blood T cells in healthy people across ages. Using a J-beta primer mix together with a sample-barcoded 5' primer, a second PCR was run for roughly 6 to 11 cycles. TCRdb re-called the 5' RACE reads with MiXCR, one entry per CDR3 protein. The sample records about 1 million distinct CDR3 sequences, more than 40% being singletons. The specimen sequenced was blood. Receptors were obtained from a woman aged 60-70 years in good health.

The chain has TRBV3-1 and TRBJ2-4, with TRBD2 identical over 12 bases. Trimming cost V 3 bases and J 0 bases; bases outside gene matches: 0. Germline CDR1 LGHDT, CDR2 YNNKEL (reference sequence). The CDR3 has 16 amino acids. CDR3 amino acids: CASSQTSGGAKNIQYF. The CDR3 DNA sequence: TGTGCCAGCAGCCAGACTAGCGGGGGAGCCAAAAACATTCAGTACTTC.

This clonotype was counted only a few times. J is TRBJ2-7 and V is TRBV7-9; 9 bases agree with TRBD2. Per germline, CDR1 SEHNR and CDR2 FQNEAQ (reference sequence). Trimming took 2 bases from V and 6 from J; bases not matched to a gene: 8. CDR3 length equals 15 residues. The CDR3 loop reads CASSLRAGGPGEQYF. The CDR3, as DNA: TGTGCCAGCAGCTTACGTGCGGGAGGGCCGGGCGAGCAGTACTTC. The variable domain in full, completed from reference TRBV7-9 and TRBJ2-7, reads DTGVSQNPRHKITKRGQNVTFRCDPISEHNRLYWYRQTLGQGPEFLTYFQNEAQLEKSRLLSDRFSAERPKGSFSTLEIQRTEQGDSAMYLCASSLRAGGPGEQYFGPGTRLTVT.

The chain carries TRBV24-1 and TRBJ2-1; 9 bases line up with TRBD2. This CDR3 has 15 residues. The junction had 12 bases not matched to a gene; V was cut back by 6 bases and J by 10 bases. CDR1 is KGHDR and CDR2 is SFDVKD in the germline V gene. CDR3 sequence: CATSTGTSLQEEQFF. The CDR3 coding sequence is TGTGCCACCAGTACCGGGACTAGCCTGCAGGAGGAGCAGTTCTTC.

The chain has TRBV20-1 and TRBJ2-5; tentatively, D is TRBD2 (5 bases). CDR1 DFQATT and CDR2 SNEGSKA come from the germline V gene (reference sequence). The germline V and J ends were trimmed by 0 bases and 11 bases, with 25 bases remaining between them. The length of the CDR3 is 16 residues. Here the CDR3 reads CSARDFREGSYNEQYF. CDR3 coding DNA: TGCAGTGCTAGAGATTTTCGGGAAGGGTCCTACAATGAGCAGTACTTC.

This clonotype was observed a few times. The chain employs TRBV3-1 and TRBJ2-5; perhaps TRBD1 as D (6 bases). The better agreement between TRBJ2-7 and the DNA end casts doubt on the J call. Germline V gives CDR1 LGHDT, CDR2 YNNKEL (reference sequence). The CDR3 covers 14 residues. In DNA, the CDR3 is TGTGCCAGCAGCCAAGATACAGGGTCCTACGAGCAGTACTTC. Encoded protein: CASSQDTGSYEQYF.

The chain has TRBV28 and TRBJ2-6; D call uncertain. This CDR3 is built from 16 residues. Trimming took 6 bases from V and 1 from J, leaving 13 bases between them. CDR1 is MDHEN, CDR2 SYDVKM, per germline. CDR3 loop: CASRSGPSSGANVLTF. As DNA, the CDR3 is TGTGCCAGCAGATCCGGTCCTTCTTCTGGGGCCAACGTCCTGACTTTC. Supplemented by reference TRBV28 and TRBJ2-6, the full variable domain reads DVKVTQSSRYLVKRTGEKVFLECVQDMDHENMFWYRQDPGLGLRLIYFSYDVKMKEKGDIPEGYSVSREKKERFSLILESASTNQTSMYLCASRSGPSSGANVLTFGAGSRLTVL.

V and J are TRBV29-1 and TRBJ2-5; 7 bases map to TRBD2. The CDR3 loop spans 16 amino acids. V lost 8 bases to trimming and J lost 11 bases; unmatched junction nucleotides: 26. CDR1 SQVTM and CDR2 ANQGSEA come from the germline V gene. In DNA form, the CDR3 reads TGCAGCCTCCAGACTAGCCAGGCCGACTCCTACAATGAGCAGTACTTC. This encodes CSLQTSQADSYNEQYF. The variable domain in full, with the rest retrieved from reference TRBV29-1 and TRBJ2-5, is SAVISQKPSRDICQRGTSLTIQCQVDSQVTMMFWYRQQPGQSLTLIATANQGSEATYESGFVIDKFPISRPNLTFSTLTVSNMSPEDSSIYLCSLQTSQADSYNEQYFGPGTRLLVL.

The chain couples TRBV14 to TRBJ1-1; D is uncertain. The germline V gene encodes CDR1 SGHDN and CDR2 FVKESK. This CDR3 has 14 residues. The V end lost 2 bases, the J end lost 3 bases, and 10 bases lay between the germline ends. CDR3 in DNA: TGTGCCAGCAGCCAAAGGCAGAGGGACACTGAAGCTTTCTTT. Translated: CASSQRQRDTEAFF.